The subject of this entry is one T cell receptor (beta chain). The antigen is undetermined. Germline CDR1 reads SGHRS; CDR2 reads YFSETQ. The CDR3 is made up of 14 amino acids. The V and J ends lost 1 base and 2 bases respectively, with 9 bases between them. These data are taken from a study of shared clonotypes between healthy human individuals. Study-level points and caveats: It was observed that roughly 4.8% of naive CD4 clonotypes were shared across several donors. In the sorted subsets, rarefaction showed sequencing was incomplete despite large depth.

Researchers divided each subset's genomic DNA evenly across several immunoSEQ plates. Some clones are missing from TCRdb's copy, which holds only in-frame ones; the method was immunoSEQ multiplex PCR. The sample carries 600,000 to 750,000 clones, less than 95% recorded once. Sequencing used memory CD8+ T cells from PBMCs. Described subset: CD45RO+ cells pooled with CCR7-negative TemRA cells. This receptor was identified in a man younger than 35 in good health. Some clones in this sample may be carry-over from other donors' samples. This chain uses TRBV5-1 with TRBJ1-1; D remains ambiguous. The CDR3 nucleotides read TGCGCCAGCAGCTTGACAGTATCCAACACTGAAGCTTTCTTT. It translates to CASSLTVSNTEAFF.